The clone carrying this TCR beta chain was recorded a few times. PCR used 60 Vbeta primers and 13 Jbeta primers. The assay was immunoSEQ multiplex PCR, and TCRdb's table has in-frame clones only and misses some. The table records 95,000 to 150,000 clones, about 79% of them present only once. The entry originates in a study of cytomegalovirus exposure and HLA in healthy donors. The CDR3 is 16 residues long. J was trimmed by 1 base and V by 0 bases; bases with no gene match: 7. Looked up from germline, CDR1 is SGHNT and CDR2 is YYREEE (reference sequence). This receptor was identified in a woman aged 50 to 60 in good health and CMV-seronegative. Sequencing was done on a sample of PBMCs. The chain employs TRBV5-4 and TRBJ2-7, with TRBD1 matching over 7 bases. For the CDR3, the DNA is TGTGCCAGCAGCTTGGTGCGACAGGGCCGATCCTACGAGCAGTACTTC. Translating gives CASSLVRQGRSYEQYF.